Each of the 28 T cell receptor beta chains below was sequenced from the same sample in a study of graft-versus-host responses after intestinal transplantation. The assay was immunoSEQ multiplex PCR, and TCRdb's table has in-frame clones only and misses some. The sample lists roughly 11,000 clones, approximately 93% occurring once. The time point was: postoperative day 105 after intestinal transplantation (dayNNNN = postoperative day). The specimen was PBMCs, collected 105 days after intestinal transplantation. These receptors came from a human patient who received an intestinal transplant, so some T cells may come from the graft donor.

Comments on this clone: The junction departs from germline at one end; a sequencing error may be responsible. The chain carries TRBV4-1 and TRBJ2-1; no reliable D call. CDR3 length: 13 amino acids. Germline CDR1 and CDR2: MGHRA and YSYEKL. CDR3 in amino acids: CASSQASNNEQFF. The CDR3 DNA reads TGCGCCAGCAGCCAAGCCTCCAACAATGAGCAGTTCTTC.

V gene TRBV14 combines with J gene TRBJ2-7, with 7 nucleotides matching TRBD2. Germline values: CDR1 SGHDN, CDR2 FVKESK. The J segment lost 0 bases and the V segment lost 0 bases, leaving 2 bases of the junction unmatched. The CDR3 totals 15 residues. For the CDR3, the DNA is TGTGCCAGCAGCCAAGAAGCGGGGTCCTCCTACGAGCAGTACTTC. Its translation is CASSQEAGSSYEQYF.

This clone was counted a single time. The chain links TRBV9 to TRBJ2-2; no definite D call. Germline V gene lookup returns CDR1 SGDLS and CDR2 YYNGEE. The CDR3 has 16 residues. V was clipped by 4 bases and J by 0 bases, with 13 bases between them. CDR3: CASSTRTAANTGELFF. The CDR3 DNA sequence: TGTGCCAGCAGCACCAGGACCGCCGCGAACACCGGGGAGCTGTTTTTT. The whole variable domain, filled in from reference TRBV9 and TRBJ2-2, reads DSGVTQTPKHLITATGQRVTLRCSPRSGDLSVYWYQQSLDQGLQFLIQYYNGEERAKGNILERFSAQQFPDLHSELNLSSLELGDSALYFCASSTRTAANTGELFFGEGSRLTVL.

This rearrangement joins TRBV5-1 to TRBJ2-5, with D possibly being TRBD2 (5 bases). This CDR3 is 13 amino acids long. Trimming took 0 bases from V and 3 from J, leaving 6 bases between them. CDR1 and CDR2 from the germline V gene are SGHRS and YFSETQ. The CDR3 DNA is TGCGCCAGCAGCTTGGCGGAGGAAGAGACCCAGTACTTC. Its protein is CASSLAEEETQYF.

This chain joins TRBV30 and TRBJ1-4, with D tentatively TRBD1 (5 bases). Germline V lookup: CDR1 GTSNPN, CDR2 SVGIG (reference sequence). The V end lost 6 bases, the J end lost 14 bases, and 22 bases lay between the germline ends. The CDR3 has 13 amino acids. The CDR3 spells CACNQAGSKGLFF. In nucleotides, the CDR3 is TGTGCCTGCAACCAAGCAGGGTCGAAAGGGCTGTTTTTT. The full variable domain, completed using reference TRBV30 and TRBJ1-4, is SQTIHQWPATLVQPVGSPLSLECTVEGTSNPNLYWYRQAAGRGLQLLFYSVGIGQISSEVPQNLSASRPQDRQFILSSKKLLLSDSGFYLCACNQAGSKGLFFGSGTQLSVL.

The chain carries TRBV15 and TRBJ2-2; D perhaps matches TRBD2 (5 bases). Trimming left V 0 bases short and J 2 bases short, with 10 bases between. CDR3 length: 16 residues. Germline V gives CDR1 LNHNV, CDR2 YYDKDF (reference sequence). CDR3 in DNA: TGTGCCACCAGCAGAGATTTCCGGGGTAACACCGGGGAGCTGTTTTTT. This sequence encodes CATSRDFRGNTGELFF. Full variable domain (outside the CDR3, taken from reference TRBV15 and TRBJ2-2): DAMVIQNPRYQVTQFGKPVTLSCSQTLNHNVMYWYQQKSSQAPKLLFHYYDKDFNNEADTPDNFQSRRPNTSFCFLDIRSPGLGDTAMYLCATSRDFRGNTGELFFGEGSRLTVL.

The J gene is TRBJ2-5, the V gene TRBV11-2, with D possibly being TRBD2 (5 bases). From germline, CDR1 is SGHAT and CDR2 FQNNGV. V lost 1 base to trimming and J lost 2 bases, with 8 bases between them. This CDR3 contains 14 residues. The CDR3 region has the DNA TGTGCCAGCAGCTTAGGATCGGGGCAAGAGACCCAGTACTTC. Translating gives CASSLGSGQETQYF.

This chain uses TRBV29-1 with TRBJ2-7; weak D call: TRBD1 (5 bases). V lost 6 bases and J 4 bases, leaving 7 bases between the germline ends. Germline V gene sequence: CDR1 SQVTM, CDR2 ANQGSEA. This CDR3 is built from 10 residues. The DNA for the CDR3 is TGCAGCGTGCGACAGTACGAGCAGTACTTC. The encoded protein is CSVRQYEQYF.

The V call is TRBV5-1, the J call TRBJ2-7; either TRBD1 or TRBD2 may fit D (5 bases each). CDR3 length: 13 residues. Germline lookup yields CDR1 SGHRS and CDR2 YFSETQ. Trimming took 3 bases from V and 6 from J, leaving 13 bases between them. CDR3 DNA sequence: TGCGCCAGCAGCTGGAATCATGGGGGCGAGCAGTACTTC. It codes for CASSWNHGGEQYF.

This clone occurred once. This sequence joins TRBV15 and TRBJ2-1, with D perhaps TRBD1 (6 bases). Germline V gene data show CDR1 as LNHNV and CDR2 as YYDKDF (reference sequence). V was cut by 0 bases and J by 12 bases, with 15 bases left in between. CDR3 length: 14 amino acids. In DNA form, the CDR3 reads TGTGCCACCAGCAGAGATACAGGGAATCGAGTGCAGTTCTTC. Encoded protein: CATSRDTGNRVQFF.

The V and J genes are TRBV4-1 and TRBJ1-2; 7 positions agree with TRBD1. Trimming removed 0 bases from V and 6 bases from J; junction bases left unmatched: 10. The CDR3 is 16 residues long. CDR1 MGHRA and CDR2 YSYEKL come from the germline V gene. CDR3 sequence: CASSQEGTAGGHGYTF. In DNA form, the CDR3 reads TGCGCCAGCAGCCAAGAAGGAACAGCAGGGGGGCATGGCTACACCTTC.

This clone showed up just a few times. The chain couples TRBV11-1 to TRBJ2-5, with a possible D match to TRBD2 (5 bases). CDR1 is SGHAT, CDR2 FQDESV, per germline (reference sequence). This CDR3 comprises 15 residues. V lost 5 bases and J lost 5, with 18 bases in between. The CDR3 DNA reads as TGTGCCAGCAGCCCCCGCGGCCCCAGGAGGGAGACCCAGTACTTC. Residues: CASSPRGPRRETQYF.

The chain links TRBV5-3 to TRBJ1-5; TRBD1 might be the D (5 bases). TRBV5-3 counts as an open reading frame of uncertain function. Trimming stripped 4 bases from V and 5 bases from J, with 7 bases between. The CDR3 is 12 amino acids. The CDR3 region is CARSPQDQPQHF. In DNA, the CDR3 is TGTGCCAGAAGCCCACAGGATCAGCCCCAGCATTTT.

The CDR3 DNA reads as TGTGCCAGCAGTCCAGGGGGTAGAAACACCATATATTTT. Residues: CASSPGGRNTIYF. The chain couples TRBV7-2 to TRBJ1-3; 7 positions match TRBD1. The CDR3 is made up of 13 amino acids. CDR1 is SGHTA, CDR2 FQGNSA, per germline. V shed 6 bases, J shed 5 bases, and the junction held 4 bases outside the gene matches.

This clone was seen once. The chain carries TRBV29-1 and TRBJ2-1; 8 nucleotides agree with TRBD1. The CDR3 is 13 amino acids. Germline V gene sequence: CDR1 SQVTM, CDR2 ANQGSEA. The V segment lost 3 bases and the J segment 9 bases; nucleotides outside the gene matches: 7. CDR3: CSVDGQGAGEQFF. The CDR3 DNA reads as TGCAGCGTTGACGGTCAGGGGGCGGGTGAGCAGTTCTTC.

The chain combines TRBV7-9 with TRBJ2-5; 8 bases map to TRBD2. From germline, CDR1 is SEHNR and CDR2 FQNEAQ (reference sequence). The V and J ends lost 5 bases and 2 bases, in that order; junction bases with no gene match: 16. This CDR3 comprises 18 residues. The CDR3 DNA is TGTGCCAGCAGCCCTCCCCTTTGGGCGGGAGGATCTCAAGAGACCCAGTACTTC. As protein: CASSPPLWAGGSQETQYF.

The chain employs TRBV5-4 and TRBJ2-3, with 9 bases aligning to TRBD2. The CDR3 is made up of 16 amino acids. Unmatched junction bases numbered 3, after V lost 1 base and J lost 0 bases. CDR1 is SGHNT, CDR2 YYREEE, per germline (reference sequence). The CDR3 sequence: CASSLRLAGSTDTQYF. CDR3 in DNA: TGTGCCAGCAGCTTGAGGCTAGCGGGGAGCACAGATACGCAGTATTTT. Supplemented by reference TRBV5-4 and TRBJ2-3, the full variable domain reads ETGVTQSPTHLIKTRGQQVTLRCSSQSGHNTVSWYQQALGQGPQFIFQYYREEENGRGNFPPRFSGLQFPNYSSELNVNALELDDSALYLCASSLRLAGSTDTQYFGPGTRLTVL.

The CDR3 DNA follows: TGCAGCGTACGTGTCACTGAAGCTTTCTTT. Translating it yields CSVRVTEAFF. The V and J genes are TRBV29-1 and TRBJ1-1, with D unresolved. Germline values: CDR1 SQVTM, CDR2 ANQGSEA. The CDR3 is made up of 10 amino acids. Between the trimmed V and J ends, which lost 6 bases and 4 bases, there was a span of 6 bases.

CDR3 amino acids: CASSVTEENTEAFF. In DNA, the CDR3 is TGTGCCAGCAGCGTGACAGAAGAGAACACTGAAGCTTTCTTT. The J gene is TRBJ1-1, the V gene TRBV9, with D perhaps TRBD1 (5 bases). In germline, CDR1 is SGDLS, CDR2 YYNGEE. The CDR3 runs to 14 residues. V lost 2 bases and J lost 1, with 9 bases in between.

Turning to this clone: The sample holds other DNA sequences that translate to the same CDR3. The genes are TRBV6-5 and TRBJ1-6; D unresolved. V was cut by 8 bases and J by 10 bases, with 18 bases left in between. Germline CDR1 MNHEY, CDR2 SVGAGI. The CDR3 extends over 14 amino acids. CDR3 region: CASLPNGRGSPLHF. Here the CDR3 DNA reads TGTGCCAGCCTCCCCAATGGGCGGGGATCACCCCTCCACTTT.

This clone was picked up one time. The V and J genes are TRBV11-2 and TRBJ1-5; unclear D gene. The CDR3 sequence is 15 residues long. The V gene's germline CDR1 is SGHAT and CDR2 FQNNGV. V lost 5 bases to trimming and J lost 1 base, with 12 bases between them. The CDR3 here is CASSQESLSNQPQHF. CDR3 nucleotide sequence: TGTGCCAGCAGCCAAGAATCCTTGAGCAATCAGCCCCAGCATTTT.

This chain uses TRBV5-4 with TRBJ2-1, with D hard to call. The V gene's germline CDR1 is SGHNT and CDR2 YYREEE (reference sequence). CDR3 length: 11 residues. Trimming removed 2 bases at V and 7 bases at J, with 4 bases between. The CDR3 nucleotides read TGTGCCAGCAGCTTCGAAAATGAGCAGTTCTTC. Its protein is CASSFENEQFF. The full variable domain, with the rest looked up from reference TRBV5-4 and TRBJ2-1, is ETGVTQSPTHLIKTRGQQVTLRCSSQSGHNTVSWYQQALGQGPQFIFQYYREEENGRGNFPPRFSGLQFPNYSSELNVNALELDDSALYLCASSFENEQFFGPGTRLTVL.

V and J are TRBV4-1 and TRBJ2-7; 7 nucleotides align to TRBD2. CDR1 and CDR2 from the germline V gene are MGHRA and YSYEKL. The J segment lost 3 bases and the V segment lost 2 bases, leaving 4 bases of the junction unmatched. The CDR3 totals 14 residues. As DNA, the CDR3 is TGCGCCAGCAGCCAACTCCCGGGGGGCTACGAGCAGTACTTC. It specifies CASSQLPGGYEQYF.

The chain uses TRBV5-6 and TRBJ2-1; 8 bases are a match to TRBD2. This CDR3 spans 17 amino acids. The J segment lost 10 bases and the V segment lost 4 bases, leaving 19 bases of the junction unmatched. Germline loops: CDR1 SGHDT, CDR2 YYEEEE. Written as DNA, the CDR3 is TGTGCCAGCAGCGCAGGCGGTCCCGGGAGGGCGCGCAGGGAGCAGTTCTTC. This translates into CASSAGGPGRARREQFF.

The chain joins TRBV9 to TRBJ1-4, with a weak D call TRBD1 (6 bases). The CDR3 contains 15 residues. Germline V gene sequence: CDR1 SGDLS, CDR2 YYNGEE. V lost 4 bases and J 5 bases, leaving 15 bases between the germline ends. The CDR3 DNA follows: TGTGCCAGCAGCCCAGCGGGAGGGGGGAATGAAAAACTGTTTTTT. It specifies CASSPAGGGNEKLFF.

The rearrangement joins TRBV27 to TRBJ2-3, with 14 bases identical to TRBD2. CDR1 is MNHEY, CDR2 SMNVEV, per germline (reference sequence). The CDR3 is 19 amino acids. With V trimmed by 2 bases and J by 4 bases, 11 bases remained unmatched. In DNA form, the CDR3 reads TGTGCCAGCAGTTTACTGACCGGGACTAGCGGGAGTCCAGCAGATACGCAGTATTTT. Amino acids: CASSLLTGTSGSPADTQYF.

The table lists this clone with a few counts. The V and J genes are TRBV7-3 and TRBJ1-1, with D hard to call. This CDR3 contains 13 residues. The germline V gene encodes CDR1 SGHTA and CDR2 FQGTGA. V was clipped by 3 bases and J by 5 bases, with 10 bases between them. The CDR3 DNA reads TGTGCCAGCAGCTTCGGTAGGCAGACTGAAGCTTTCTTT. Translated: CASSFGRQTEAFF.

This clone occurred once. The rearrangement links TRBV2 to TRBJ2-2; the D is unclear. CDR3 length equals 14 residues. The V end lost 4 bases, the J end lost 4 bases, and 10 bases lay between the germline ends. Germline V CDR1 and CDR2: SNHLY, FYNNEI. CDR3 coding DNA: TGTGCCAGCAGTGGGTCCCAGCTCACCGGGGAGCTGTTTTTT. Its protein product is CASSGSQLTGELFF. The entire variable domain, with the rest obtained from reference TRBV2 and TRBJ2-2, is as follows: EPEVTQTPSHQVTQMGQEVILRCVPISNHLYFYWYRQILGQKVEFLVSFYNNEISEKSEIFDDQFSVERPDGSNFTLKIRSTKLEDSAMYFCASSGSQLTGELFFGEGSRLTVL.